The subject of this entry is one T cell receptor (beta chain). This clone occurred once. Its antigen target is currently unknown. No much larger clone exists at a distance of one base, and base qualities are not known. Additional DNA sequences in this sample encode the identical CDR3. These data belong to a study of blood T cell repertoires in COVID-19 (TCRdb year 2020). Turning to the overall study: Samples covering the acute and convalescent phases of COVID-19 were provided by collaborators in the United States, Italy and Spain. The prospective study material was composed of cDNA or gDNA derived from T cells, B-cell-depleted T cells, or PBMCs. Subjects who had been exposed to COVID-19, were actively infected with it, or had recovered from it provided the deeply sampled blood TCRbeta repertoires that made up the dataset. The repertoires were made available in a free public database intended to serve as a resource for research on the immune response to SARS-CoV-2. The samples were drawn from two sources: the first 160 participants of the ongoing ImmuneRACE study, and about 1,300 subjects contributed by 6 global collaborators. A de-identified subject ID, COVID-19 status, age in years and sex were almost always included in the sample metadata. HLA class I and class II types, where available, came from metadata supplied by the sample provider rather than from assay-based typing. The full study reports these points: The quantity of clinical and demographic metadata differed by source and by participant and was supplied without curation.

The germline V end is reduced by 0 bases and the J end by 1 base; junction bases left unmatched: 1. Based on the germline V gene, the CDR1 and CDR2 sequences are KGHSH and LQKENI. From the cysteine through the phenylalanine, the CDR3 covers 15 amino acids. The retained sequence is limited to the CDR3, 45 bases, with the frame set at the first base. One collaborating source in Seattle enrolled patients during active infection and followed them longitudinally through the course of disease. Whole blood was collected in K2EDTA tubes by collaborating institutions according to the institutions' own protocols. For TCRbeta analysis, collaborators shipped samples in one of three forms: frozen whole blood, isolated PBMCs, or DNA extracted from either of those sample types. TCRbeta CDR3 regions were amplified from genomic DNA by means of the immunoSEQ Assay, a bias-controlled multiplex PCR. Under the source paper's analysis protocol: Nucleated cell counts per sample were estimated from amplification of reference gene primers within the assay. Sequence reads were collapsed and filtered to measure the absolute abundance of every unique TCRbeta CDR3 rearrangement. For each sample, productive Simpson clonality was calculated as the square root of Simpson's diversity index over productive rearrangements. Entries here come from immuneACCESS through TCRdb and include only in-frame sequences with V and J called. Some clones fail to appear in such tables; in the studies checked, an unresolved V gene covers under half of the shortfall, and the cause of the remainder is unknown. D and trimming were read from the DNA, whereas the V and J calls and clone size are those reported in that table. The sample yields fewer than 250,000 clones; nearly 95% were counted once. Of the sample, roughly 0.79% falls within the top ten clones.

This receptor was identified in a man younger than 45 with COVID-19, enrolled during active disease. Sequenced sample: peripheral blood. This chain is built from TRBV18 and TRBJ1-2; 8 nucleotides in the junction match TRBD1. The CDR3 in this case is CASSPPGQGNYGYTF. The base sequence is TGTGCCAGCTCACCACCTGGACAGGGTAACTATGGCTACACCTTC.